The rows below give T cell receptor beta chains drawn from one sample of a study of shared clonotypes between healthy human individuals. Method: immunoSEQ multiplex PCR; TCRdb's copy keeps in-frame clones and lacks some. This sample yields hundreds of thousands of clones, of which roughly 96% are seen a single time; roughly 0.1% belongs to the top ten. Sequencing was performed on naive CD8+ T cells sorted from blood. These receptors all come from a woman aged 25 to 45 in good health. Each CDR3 is given with its conserved first and last residue. D genes are given only for firm matches. Clone size, where shown, is once, few, many, or a class for clones that have expanded.

size	V	J	D	DNA	CDR3
NA	TRBV4-1	TRBJ1-3	NA	TGCGCCAGCAGCCAATCCTACAGGGCTGGAAACACCATATATTTT	CASSQSYRAGNTIYF
NA	TRBV6-5	TRBJ2-6	NA	TGTGCCAGCAGCCCAGACGGTTCTGGGGCCAACGTCCTGACTTTC	CASSPDGSGANVLTF
NA	TRBV5-6	TRBJ1-2	NA	TGTGCCAGCAGCTTGCCGGGGACCGGGAGAGGCTACACCTTC	CASSLPGTGRGYTF
NA	TRBV6-5	TRBJ2-1	TRBD2	TGTGCCAGCAAGGGGAGGGCAGACAATGAGCAGTTCTTC	CASKGRADNEQFF
once	TRBV9	TRBJ2-1	TRBD2	TGTGCCAGCAGCGGGTGGGAACTAGCGGCTTACAATGAGCAGTTCTTC	CASSGWELAAYNEQFF
NA	TRBV9	TRBJ2-3	NA	TGTGCCAGCAGCGCCCCCGGATCGGGGCAGTATTTT	CASSAPGSGQYF
NA	TRBV27	TRBJ1-4	NA	TGTGCCAGCAGTTGGACAAAGGGGAGTGAAAAACTGTTTTTT	CASSWTKGSEKLFF
NA	TRBV27	TRBJ2-2	TRBD2	TGTGCCAGCAGGACCGCAACTATTACTAGCGGGAGCGGTGGCACCGGGGAGCTGTTTTTT	CASRTATITSGSGGTGELFF
NA	TRBV7-8	TRBJ1-2	NA	TGTGCCAGCAGCCCCGAGGGCCTTAACTACACCTTC	CASSPEGLNYTF
NA	TRBV4-1	TRBJ1-4	TRBD1	TGCGCCAGCAGCCCCTATCCAGGGACAGGGGACGAAAAACTGTTTTTT	CASSPYPGTGDEKLFF
NA	TRBV6-5	TRBJ2-1	NA	TGTGCCAGCACGAGGCTAGTAGGCAATGAGCAGTTCTTC	CASTRLVGNEQFF
NA	TRBV6-6	TRBJ2-5	TRBD2	TGTGCCAGCAAGACGCGGCTAGCGGGAAGACAAGAGACCCAGTACTTC	CASKTRLAGRQETQYF
NA	TRBV27	TRBJ2-5	NA	TGTGCCAGCAGTTTATGGGGGAGAGAGACCCAGTACTTC	CASSLWGRETQYF
NA	TRBV11-2	TRBJ2-5	NA	TGTGCCAGCAGCTTAGGGAGTCAGGGCCCCTACCAAGAGACCCAGTACTTC	CASSLGSQGPYQETQYF
NA	TRBV27	TRBJ2-1	NA	TGTGCCAGCAGTTTACTTATAGCATCGGGGAATGAGCAGTTCTTC	CASSLLIASGNEQFF
NA	TRBV7-9	TRBJ2-5	TRBD2	TGTGCCAGCAGCACCCTCCTAGCGGGGAACCAAGAGACCCAGTACTTC	CASSTLLAGNQETQYF
NA	TRBV29-1	TRBJ2-1	TRBD2	TGCAGCGTTGAGCTGACTAGCGGCTACAATGAGCAGTTCTTC	CSVELTSGYNEQFF
NA	TRBV5-4	TRBJ2-2	NA	TGTGCCAGCACCTCCCCGGGAGACGGGGAGCTGTTTTTT	CASTSPGDGELFF
NA	TRBV18	TRBJ2-7	TRBD1	TGTGCCAGCTCACCACCAGGACAGGCGCCCTACGAGCAGTACTTC	CASSPPGQAPYEQYF
NA	TRBV5-4	TRBJ2-1	TRBD2	TGTGCCAGCAGCGTAGCGGGAGGGTTCTACAATGAGCAGTTCTTC	CASSVAGGFYNEQFF
NA	TRBV9	TRBJ2-7	TRBD2	TGTGCCAGCAGCGTAGCTCAGGGGACTAGAAGTATTTACGAGCAGTACTTC	CASSVAQGTRSIYEQYF
NA	TRBV5-6	TRBJ1-2	TRBD1	TGTGCCAGCAGCTCCGGGACAGCCTACTATGGCTACACCTTC	CASSSGTAYYGYTF
once	TRBV27	TRBJ2-7	NA	TGTGCCAGCAGCCCCGGCAGGGGCCCCTACGAGCAGTACTTC	CASSPGRGPYEQYF
NA	TRBV11-2	TRBJ1-4	NA	TGTGCCAGCAGCCCGGGGACGTCGAGTAATGAAAAACTGTTTTTT	CASSPGTSSNEKLFF
NA	TRBV28	TRBJ2-2	TRBD1	TGTGCCAGCAGTCCCACAGGGGGCGGAACCGGGGAGCTGTTTTTT	CASSPTGGGTGELFF
NA	TRBV27	TRBJ2-6	NA	TGTGCCAGCAGTTTTGGATTCTCTGGGGCCAACGTCCTGACTTTC	CASSFGFSGANVLTF
few	TRBV15	TRBJ2-1	TRBD1	TGTGCCACCAGCACAGACAGGGGGGGTTACAATGAGCAGTTCTTC	CATSTDRGGYNEQFF
NA	TRBV28	TRBJ2-2	NA	TGTGCCAGCAGTTTACAGCGGCGGAGCTACACCGGGGAGCTGTTTTTT	CASSLQRRSYTGELFF
few	TRBV5-4	TRBJ2-5	NA	TGTGCCAGCACTAGCGAGGGAGCCCAGTACTTC	CASTSEGAQYF
NA	TRBV28	TRBJ2-1	NA	TGTGCCAGCAGTTCGGGAAGTGGCTACAATGAGCAGTTCTTC	CASSSGSGYNEQFF
NA	TRBV18	TRBJ2-5	TRBD2	TGTGCCAGCTCACCCCCGCCTAGCGGGGGGGAAGAGACCCAGTACTTC	CASSPPPSGGEETQYF
once	TRBV2	TRBJ2-3	TRBD2	TGTGCCAGCAGTGGCCCTAGCGGGAGTACAGATACGCAGTATTTT	CASSGPSGSTDTQYF
NA	TRBV7-9	TRBJ1-1	NA	TGTGCCAGCAGCGACTGGGTGGCCAGGCTGAACACTGAAGCTTTCTTT	CASSDWVARLNTEAFF